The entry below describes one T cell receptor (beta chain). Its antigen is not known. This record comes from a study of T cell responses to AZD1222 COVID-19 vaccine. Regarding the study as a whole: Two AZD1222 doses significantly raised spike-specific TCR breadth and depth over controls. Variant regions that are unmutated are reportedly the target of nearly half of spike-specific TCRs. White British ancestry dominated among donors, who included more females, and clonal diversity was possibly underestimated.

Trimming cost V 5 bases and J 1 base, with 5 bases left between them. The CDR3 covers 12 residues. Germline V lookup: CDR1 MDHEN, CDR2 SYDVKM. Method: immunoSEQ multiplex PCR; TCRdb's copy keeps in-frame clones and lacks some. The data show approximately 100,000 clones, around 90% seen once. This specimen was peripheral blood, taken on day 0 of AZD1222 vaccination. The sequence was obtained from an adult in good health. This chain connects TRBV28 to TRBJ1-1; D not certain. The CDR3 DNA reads TGTGCCAGCAGTCTCGCGAACACTGAAGCTTTCTTT. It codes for CASSLANTEAFF.